One and the same sample provided the 32 T cell receptor beta chains below, sequenced in a study of cytomegalovirus exposure and HLA in healthy donors. Sequenced by immunoSEQ multiplex PCR; TCRdb stores in-frame clones only, minus some. Found here are tens of thousands of clones, around 90% of them singletons; the top ten hold more than 0.95%. The material sequenced was PBMCs. The receptor set was obtained from a man between 18 and 29 years old in good health and CMV-seronegative.

The chain is built from TRBV28 and TRBJ2-2; 11 bases match TRBD2. The ends lost 2 bases at V and 4 bases at J; junction bases unmatched: 3. Germline CDR1 MDHEN, CDR2 SYDVKM. CDR3 size: 16 residues. CDR3 nucleotide sequence: TGTGCCAGCAGTTTAATAACTAGCGGGAGCACCGGGGAGCTGTTTTTT. It specifies CASSLITSGSTGELFF.

The chain carries TRBV25-1 and TRBJ2-1, with TRBD2 as a possible D gene (6 bases). CDR3 length: 14 amino acids. Looked up from germline, CDR1 is MGHDK and CDR2 is SYGVNS. Between the trimmed V and J ends, which lost 5 bases and 6 bases, there was a span of 14 bases. The CDR3 bases are TGTGCCAGCAGTAAACCGGGAGATGTCAATGAGCAGTTCTTC. Protein sequence: CASSKPGDVNEQFF.

The table lists this clone with a count of one. The J gene is TRBJ1-3, the V gene TRBV18; maybe TRBD1 (5 bases). V lost 1 base and J lost 0, with 7 bases in between. Germline V CDR1 and CDR2: KGHSH, LQKENI. CDR3 length: 15 residues. The CDR3 reads CASSPQGNSGNTIYF. The CDR3 DNA reads as TGTGCCAGCTCACCACAGGGGAACTCTGGAAACACCATATATTTT.

The V and J genes are TRBV6-5 and TRBJ2-3, with a tentative D call TRBD2 (6 bases). The CDR3 runs 15 residues. The germline V gene has CDR1 MNHEY and CDR2 SVGAGI. The V end was cut by 0 bases, the J end by 3 bases, with 10 bases between. CDR3 sequence: CASSYSIGGTDTQYF. CDR3 nucleotides: TGTGCCAGCAGTTACTCGATTGGGGGGACAGATACGCAGTATTTT.

The gene calls are TRBV2 and TRBJ2-2; no definite D call. The CDR3 totals 11 residues. Germline V gene lookup returns CDR1 SNHLY and CDR2 FYNNEI. Trimming took off 3 bases at V and 11 bases at J, with 7 bases between the two ends. CDR3 bases: TGTGCCAGCAGTGAGGCCAGAGAGCTGTTTTTT. Its protein is CASSEARELFF.

J is TRBJ1-1 and V is TRBV15; TRBD1 might be the D (5 bases). This CDR3 comprises 14 residues. The germline V gene has CDR1 LNHNV and CDR2 YYDKDF (reference sequence). V was cut by 1 base and J by 4 bases, with 10 bases left in between. CDR3 sequence: CATSRGGSLTEAFF. CDR3 DNA: TGTGCCACCAGCAGAGGGGGCAGTCTCACTGAAGCTTTCTTT.

The rearrangement uses TRBV5-8 and TRBJ1-3; a possible D gene is TRBD1 (6 bases). The CDR3 length is 16 residues. V shed 1 base and J shed 0 bases, with 11 bases lying between them. Germline values: CDR1 SGHTS, CDR2 YDEGEE. This chain's CDR3 is CASSLTGLPSGNTIYF. The CDR3 DNA reads as TGTGCCAGCAGCTTGACAGGGCTTCCCTCTGGAAACACCATATATTTT.

The chain carries TRBV7-8 and TRBJ1-1; D remains ambiguous. V lost 1 base and J lost 7, with 16 bases in between. Germline V gives CDR1 SGHVS, CDR2 FQNEAQ. CDR3 size: 15 residues. Here the CDR3 reads CASSLGGGPAGEAFF. The CDR3 DNA follows: TGTGCCAGCAGCTTAGGCGGCGGCCCGGCTGGTGAAGCTTTCTTT.

The chain uses TRBV19 and TRBJ1-1, with a weak D call TRBD1 (6 bases). The CDR3 runs 17 residues. V lost 6 bases and J 0 bases, leaving 20 bases between the germline ends. The V gene's germline CDR1 is LNHDA and CDR2 SQIVND (reference sequence). CDR3 in DNA: TGTGCCAGTAGGGGGGCCAGTTCCTTAATACTGAACACTGAAGCTTTCTTT. It encodes CASRGASSLILNTEAFF.

The chain couples TRBV27 to TRBJ1-5, with 7 bases aligning to TRBD1. V lost 6 bases to trimming and J lost 0 bases; unmatched junction nucleotides: 8. Germline V gives CDR1 MNHEY, CDR2 SMNVEV (reference sequence). CDR3 size: 16 residues. The CDR3 is CASRIPRDSSNQPQHF. The CDR3 DNA follows: TGTGCCAGCAGAATTCCAAGGGACAGTAGCAATCAGCCCCAGCATTTT.

The chain combines TRBV13 with TRBJ2-3; D gene ambiguous. Trimming left V 5 bases short and J 0 bases short, with 12 bases between. This CDR3 comprises 15 residues. Germline values: CDR1 PRHDT, CDR2 FYEKMQ (reference sequence). CDR3 residues: CASSPFGSSTDTQYF. The DNA for the CDR3 is TGTGCCAGCAGCCCTTTTGGCTCTAGCACAGATACGCAGTATTTT.

The count of this clone is one. The chain links TRBV4-1 to TRBJ1-1; no definite D call. The CDR3 loop spans 14 amino acids. Germline CDR1 is MGHRA and CDR2 is YSYEKL. V dropped 3 bases and J dropped 1 base, with 9 bases sitting between them. The chain's CDR3 is CASSHKPWNTEAFF. CDR3 DNA sequence: TGCGCCAGCAGCCACAAGCCCTGGAACACTGAAGCTTTCTTT.

The chain carries TRBV5-1 and TRBJ2-3; the match to TRBD2 covers 9 bases. The junction had 14 bases not matched to a gene; V was cut back by 0 bases and J by 3 bases. The CDR3 is made up of 19 amino acids. Germline V CDR1 and CDR2: SGHRS, YFSETQ. The CDR3: CASSLEPGLARGGTDTQYF. CDR3 DNA sequence: TGCGCCAGCAGCTTGGAACCGGGACTAGCCCGGGGAGGGACAGATACGCAGTATTTT. The whole variable domain, remainder taken from reference TRBV5-1 and TRBJ2-3, is KAGVTQTPRYLIKTRGQQVTLSCSPISGHRSVSWYQQTPGQGLQFLFEYFSETQRNKGNFPGRFSGRQFSNSRSEMNVSTLELGDSALYLCASSLEPGLARGGTDTQYFGPGTRLTVL.

J is TRBJ2-7 and V is TRBV27; 11 bases map to TRBD2. Germline CDR1 and CDR2: MNHEY and SMNVEV (reference sequence). J was trimmed by 4 bases and V by 11 bases; bases with no gene match: 10. This CDR3 contains 14 residues. CDR3 amino acids: CAAIAGGLGYEQYF. In DNA form, the CDR3 reads TGTGCCGCAATAGCGGGAGGGCTCGGGTACGAGCAGTACTTC.

This clone was detected only a few times. The chain has TRBV28 and TRBJ1-2; 7 bases are a match to TRBD1. CDR1 is MDHEN, CDR2 SYDVKM, per germline. V gave up 8 bases and J gave up 4 bases; unmatched junction bases: 7. The CDR3 is 13 amino acids. For the CDR3, the DNA is TGTGCCAGCCCCAAAGACAGGGTCTATGGCTACACCTTC. It is translated as CASPKDRVYGYTF.

The genes are TRBV10-1 and TRBJ2-3; D perhaps matches TRBD1 (5 bases). V dropped 4 bases and J dropped 1 base, with 9 bases sitting between them. The CDR3 consists of 14 residues. Looked up from germline, CDR1 is WNHNN and CDR2 is SYGVQD (reference sequence). The CDR3 sequence is CASSGARGTDTQYF. The CDR3, as DNA: TGCGCCAGCAGTGGAGCCAGGGGCACAGATACGCAGTATTTT.

The J gene is TRBJ2-7, the V gene TRBV11-2; 7 positions match TRBD2. V was clipped by 4 bases and J by 4 bases; unmatched bases: 4. The germline gives CDR1 SGHAT, CDR2 FQNNGV. This CDR3 has 13 amino acids. CDR3 sequence (DNA): TGTGCCAGCAGCTCCGATAGCGGGTACGAGCAGTACTTC. Encoded protein: CASSSDSGYEQYF.

The chain uses TRBV6-1 and TRBJ2-1, with D maybe TRBD2 (6 bases). This CDR3 is 15 amino acids long. Germline values: CDR1 MNHNS, CDR2 SASEGT. The V gene lost 2 bases and the J gene lost 5 bases, with 13 bases spanning the gap. The CDR3 DNA sequence: TGTGCCAGCAGTGAAACCCCGGGACTGGACAATGAGCAGTTCTTC. Residues: CASSETPGLDNEQFF.

The V gene is TRBV27, the J gene TRBJ1-4; 7 bases are shared with TRBD1. The junction had 9 bases not matched to a gene; V was cut back by 5 bases and J by 0 bases. Germline CDR1 and CDR2: MNHEY and SMNVEV (reference sequence). The CDR3 spans 17 residues. The CDR3 bases are TGTGCCAGCAGTGCCTATGCAGGGGGACCAACTAATGAAAAACTGTTTTTT. Protein: CASSAYAGGPTNEKLFF. Drawing the rest from reference TRBV27 and TRBJ1-4, the complete variable domain is EAQVTQNPRYLITVTGKKLTVTCSQNMNHEYMSWYRQDPGLGLRQIYYSMNVEVTDKGDVPEGYKVSRKEKRNFPLILESPSPNQTSLYFCASSAYAGGPTNEKLFFGSGTQLSVL.

The chain has TRBV6-6 and TRBJ2-6; D is unclear. Trimming left V 0 bases short and J 0 bases short, with 3 bases between. This CDR3 has 15 amino acids. Looked up from germline, CDR1 is MNHNY and CDR2 is SVGAGI (reference sequence). Written as DNA, the CDR3 is TGTGCCAGCAGTTACTCTATCTCTGGGGCCAACGTCCTGACTTTC. Amino acid sequence: CASSYSISGANVLTF.

The chain carries TRBV14 and TRBJ2-2; TRBD2 is a possible D gene (6 bases). Trimming cost V 1 base and J 5 bases, with 11 bases left between them. Germline CDR1 SGHDN, CDR2 FVKESK. CDR3 length: 15 amino acids. For the CDR3, the DNA is TGTGCCAGCAGCCAAGTCGGGAGAGGAACCGGGGAGCTGTTTTTT. This gives the protein CASSQVGRGTGELFF.

The chain couples TRBV28 to TRBJ2-1; TRBD2 matches 9 bases. Germline trimming cut 8 bases from V and 7 bases from J; bases unmatched to any gene: 12. CDR3 length: 15 amino acids. Looked up from germline, CDR1 is MDHEN and CDR2 is SYDVKM. DNA of the CDR3: TGTGCCAGCGGGATCATAGCGGGGGAGAGTAATGAGCAGTTCTTC. The encoded protein is CASGIIAGESNEQFF.

V is TRBV29-1 and J is TRBJ2-7; possible D gene TRBD2, 5 bases. Trimming took 4 bases from V and 6 from J, leaving 16 bases between them. CDR1 and CDR2 (germline): SQVTM, ANQGSEA. This CDR3 is built from 13 residues. The CDR3 here is CSVVPDRGAEQYF. The DNA of the CDR3 is TGCAGCGTTGTTCCGGACCGGGGAGCCGAGCAGTACTTC.

The rearrangement joins TRBV6-4 to TRBJ2-1; no clear D gene. Germline lookup yields CDR1 MRHNA and CDR2 SNTAGT. The CDR3 loop spans 15 amino acids. The V end was cut by 6 bases, the J end by 0 bases, with 12 bases between. The CDR3 DNA is TGTGCCAGCAGCTCTGGTGTTAGCTCCTACAATGAGCAGTTCTTC. This codes for CASSSGVSSYNEQFF.

The genes are TRBV6-5 and TRBJ2-7; a weak D match, TRBD2 (5 bases). Trimming cost V 7 bases and J 7 bases, with 17 bases left between them. The CDR3 totals 13 residues. Germline V gene data show CDR1 as MNHEY and CDR2 as SVGAGI. The CDR3 protein is CASKKTGLDEQYF. CDR3 bases: TGTGCCAGCAAAAAGACGGGATTGGATGAGCAGTACTTC.

This chain joins TRBV28 and TRBJ1-1; TRBD1 is a possible D gene (5 bases). Germline assignment: CDR1 MDHEN and CDR2 SYDVKM. The CDR3 is made up of 14 amino acids. Between the trimmed V and J ends, which lost 3 bases and 1 base, there was a span of 9 bases. The CDR3 nucleotides are TGTGCCAGCAGTTTGCCAGGGCCGAACACTGAAGCTTTCTTT. Translated: CASSLPGPNTEAFF.

The chain uses TRBV4-1 and TRBJ2-7; D may be TRBD2 (5 bases). CDR3 length: 14 residues. Germline V CDR1 and CDR2: MGHRA, YSYEKL. The V and J ends lost 4 bases and 2 bases respectively, with 12 bases between them. The CDR3 here is CASSPRTFTYEQYF. CDR3 sequence (DNA): TGCGCCAGCAGCCCCAGGACTTTTACCTACGAGCAGTACTTC.

This chain joins TRBV7-9 and TRBJ2-6; D might be TRBD2 (5 bases). Germline CDR1 and CDR2: SEHNR and FQNEAQ (reference sequence). The CDR3 loop spans 15 amino acids. V lost 11 bases to trimming and J lost 0 bases, with 14 bases between them. The CDR3 protein is CAQARGLSGANVLTF. The CDR3 bases are TGTGCCCAAGCCCGGGGTCTCTCTGGGGCCAACGTCCTGACTTTC.

The V gene is TRBV7-9, the J gene TRBJ2-5; TRBD2 aligns across 8 bases. The CDR3 contains 14 residues. V was clipped by 4 bases and J by 5 bases; unmatched bases: 6. Germline V gene data show CDR1 as SEHNR and CDR2 as FQNEAQ (reference sequence). The CDR3 region is CASSSGGVPETQYF. DNA for the CDR3: TGTGCCAGCAGCTCGGGGGGGGTGCCTGAGACCCAGTACTTC.

The chain links TRBV28 to TRBJ2-1, with D perhaps TRBD1 (6 bases). The CDR3 is 16 amino acids. Trimming cost V 2 bases and J 6 bases, with 17 bases left between them. From germline, CDR1 is MDHEN and CDR2 SYDVKM. CDR3 in amino acids: CASSLGAGVPGNEQFF. The CDR3 DNA is TGTGCCAGCAGTTTAGGGGCAGGGGTGCCTGGCAATGAGCAGTTCTTC.

The V gene is TRBV6-5, the J gene TRBJ2-6, with 11 positions matching TRBD1. Germline V gene lookup returns CDR1 MNHEY and CDR2 SVGAGI. The CDR3 runs 14 residues. After removal of 4 bases from V and 12 bases from J, the junction contained 5 bases not matched to a gene. The CDR3 spells CASSLPGTGGVLTF. In DNA, the CDR3 is TGTGCCAGCAGTTTGCCCGGGACAGGGGGCGTCCTGACTTTC.

This sequence joins TRBV28 and TRBJ2-2; D may be TRBD1 (6 bases). CDR3 size: 16 residues. V lost 8 bases, J lost 6 bases, and 22 bases lay in between. Germline CDR1 MDHEN, CDR2 SYDVKM. CDR3 in DNA: TGTGCCAGCCTAACCAGGGGAGCCGGCAGCGCCGGGGAGCTGTTTTTT. Its translation is CASLTRGAGSAGELFF. The full variable domain, rest sourced from reference TRBV28 and TRBJ2-2, is DVKVTQSSRYLVKRTGEKVFLECVQDMDHENMFWYRQDPGLGLRLIYFSYDVKMKEKGDIPEGYSVSREKKERFSLILESASTNQTSMYLCASLTRGAGSAGELFFGEGSRLTVL.